This T cell receptor beta chain was sequenced in a study of PD-1 blockade in mismatch repair-deficient tumors. Turning to the study itself: Enrolled about 2013-2017, patients had progressing, pretreated mismatch repair-deficient cancers of over nine types. Notes on the study in general: Rapid post-treatment expansion, then contraction, generally preceding radiologic response, marked tumor-resident clones.

TCRdb's copy holds only in-frame clones and misses some; the assay was immunoSEQ multiplex PCR. This table holds about 66,000 clones, around four fifths found once. About this clone itself: Its matching antigen is unknown.

The CDR3 has 16 amino acids. The receptor comes from an adult with mismatch repair-deficient cancer. This specimen was peripheral blood, taken 2 weeks after starting pembrolizumab. This chain links TRBV21-1 with TRBJ1-2; TRBD1 was called by the table and not checked on the DNA. TRBV21-1 is a pseudogene segment. Here the CDR3 DNA reads TGTGCCAGCAGCAAAGGGGACATCTCGCCGGGCTATGGCTACACCTTC. This encodes CASSKGDISPGYGYTF.